Sequencing of this T cell receptor (beta chain) was carried out in a study of blood T cells in healthy people across ages. Study results and caveats: More naive CD4+ cells and higher diversity were found in long-lived than in aged donors. Strong correlation existed between TCR beta diversity and naive T cell percentage.

Trimming took 5 bases from V and 3 from J, leaving 8 bases between them. The CDR3 has 13 amino acids. The germline V gene has CDR1 SNHLY and CDR2 FYNNEI. The table lists this clonotype with a count of one. Its target is not known. Primed by a sample-barcoded 5' primer and a J-beta primer mix, a second PCR proceeded for roughly 7 to 11 cycles. A template-switch adaptor containing 12 random nucleotides labeled each cDNA molecule. MiXCR was run by TCRdb on the 5' RACE reads, yielding one entry per CDR3 protein. The sample lists around 1,500,000 distinct CDR3 sequences; 42% were seen once. The specimen was blood. This clonotype was sampled from a woman under 30 in good health. The V gene is TRBV2, the J gene TRBJ1-3; D is unclear. As DNA, the CDR3 is TGTGCCAGCAGTCAGGCAGGTGGAAACACCATATATTTT. Protein: CASSQAGGNTIYF.